These 24 T cell receptor beta chains came from one sample sequenced in a study of glioma-infiltrating T cells. Using RNA template, CDR3s of TCR alpha and beta were amplified with iRepertoire arm-PCR. TCRdb independently ran MiXCR on the multiplex PCR reads; one entry per CDR3 protein. The sample has about 140,000 distinct CDR3 sequences; roughly 43% are singletons. What was sequenced was glioma tissue, nonneoplastic brain tissue, or PBMCs (not recorded which). The receptor source for this set is a human donor with low-grade glioma or glioblastoma, undergoing nonglioma brain surgery, or in good health (not recorded which).

The rearrangement links TRBV6-1 to TRBJ2-7; 7 bases are shared with TRBD1. Germline V gives CDR1 MNHNS, CDR2 SASEGT. V was clipped by 6 bases and J by 0 bases; unmatched bases: 5. The CDR3 consists of 14 residues. This chain's CDR3 is CASRPRDSSYEQYF. In DNA, the CDR3 is TGTGCCAGCAGGCCCCGGGACAGCTCCTACGAGCAGTACTTC.

V gene TRBV28 combines with J gene TRBJ2-7, with 7 bases lining up with TRBD1. The length of the CDR3 is 15 residues. The V segment lost 4 bases and the J segment 0 bases; nucleotides outside the gene matches: 6. The V gene's germline CDR1 is MDHEN and CDR2 SYDVKM. In nucleotides, the CDR3 is TGTGCCAGCAGTTCGGTCGGACAGGCCTCCTACGAGCAGTACTTC. Its translation: CASSSVGQASYEQYF.

The chain combines TRBV7-8 with TRBJ2-2, with no clear D. In germline, CDR1 is SGHVS, CDR2 FQNEAQ. The CDR3 has 14 amino acids. Between the trimmed V and J ends, which lost 2 bases and 4 bases, there was a span of 8 bases. In DNA form, the CDR3 reads TGTGCCAGCAGCTTAAGCAGGAGCACCGGGGAGCTGTTTTTT. Its translation: CASSLSRSTGELFF. Filled out from reference TRBV7-8 and TRBJ2-2, the complete variable domain reads GAGVSQSPRYKVAKRGQDVALRCDPISGHVSLFWYQQALGQGPEFLTYFQNEAQLDKSGLPSDRFFAERPEGSVSTLKIQRTQQEDSAVYLCASSLSRSTGELFFGEGSRLTVL.

This clonotype was picked up one time. A read error may account for a junction end that differs from germline. V gene TRBV7-2 combines with J gene TRBJ2-2, with TRBD1 as a possible D gene (6 bases). Germline V gene lookup returns CDR1 SGHTA and CDR2 FQGNSA. This CDR3 region has 14 residues. The CDR3 bases are TGTGCCAGCAGCTGGGATGGCCTTGAGGGGGAGCTGGTTTTT. This translates into CASSWDGLEGELVF.

This clonotype was picked up a small number of times. The chain employs TRBV27 and TRBJ2-3; D may be TRBD2 (5 bases). V gave up 3 bases and J gave up 5 bases, with 9 bases separating them. Germline-derived CDR1 and CDR2 are MNHEY and SMNVEV (reference sequence). The CDR3 runs to 13 residues. CDR3 sequence (DNA): TGTGCCAGCAGTTTGTCAGAGGGAGATACGCAGTATTTT. Its translation: CASSLSEGDTQYF.

CDR3 coding DNA: TGTGCCAGCAGTTCGCTAGCGGGAGAGGTTGAGCAGTTCTTC. This encodes CASSSLAGEVEQFF. V gene TRBV6-1 combines with J gene TRBJ2-1; 10 nucleotides line up with TRBD2. Trimming at V came to 5 bases and at J to 9 bases, leaving 7 bases not matched to a gene. This CDR3 region has 14 residues. The V gene's germline CDR1 is MNHNS and CDR2 SASEGT.

This clonotype was observed a handful of times. This chain connects TRBV11-2 to TRBJ2-1; the D is unclear. V was trimmed by 1 base and J by 2 bases, leaving 6 bases between them. The length of the CDR3 is 14 residues. Germline CDR1 reads SGHAT; CDR2 reads FQNNGV. CDR3 sequence (DNA): TGTGCCAGCAGCTTAGGGGGAACCTACAATGAGCAGTTCTTC. It translates to CASSLGGTYNEQFF.

CDR3 nucleotide sequence: TGTGCCAGCAGCCAGTACCCGCAGTCCGAGCAGTACTTC. Protein: CASSQYPQSEQYF. The chain recombines TRBV27 with TRBJ2-7; no definite D call. Germline V gene sequence: CDR1 MNHEY, CDR2 SMNVEV (reference sequence). This CDR3 contains 13 residues. The V and J ends lost 6 bases and 6 bases respectively, with 15 bases between them.

The chain links TRBV10-2 to TRBJ2-5; D perhaps matches TRBD1 (5 bases). The V end was cut by 2 bases, the J end by 5 bases, with 12 bases between. The germline CDR1 and CDR2 sequences are WSHSY and SAAADI. The CDR3 covers 14 residues. The CDR3 region has the DNA TGCGCCAGCAGTGAGATAGGGGATCAGGAGACCCAGTACTTC. It specifies CASSEIGDQETQYF.

This rearrangement joins TRBV27 to TRBJ2-7; D is uncertain. Trimming removed 5 bases from V and 3 bases from J, with 14 bases in between. Germline V gives CDR1 MNHEY, CDR2 SMNVEV (reference sequence). The CDR3 has 14 residues. The CDR3: CASSPALGYYEQYF. The CDR3 nucleotides read TGTGCCAGCAGTCCTGCGCTAGGGTACTACGAGCAGTACTTC.

This clonotype was detected a few times. The V and J genes are TRBV28 and TRBJ2-5; 9 nucleotides match TRBD2. CDR1 and CDR2 from the germline V gene are MDHEN and SYDVKM. After removal of 3 bases from V and 6 bases from J, the junction contained 5 bases not matched to a gene. The CDR3 runs 14 residues. The CDR3 sequence is CASSFLSGGKTQYF. DNA for the CDR3: TGTGCCAGCAGTTTCCTCAGCGGGGGGAAGACCCAGTACTTC.

This clonotype has more than one count but fewer than ten. The chain has TRBV7-9 and TRBJ1-5; D is unclear. The CDR3 loop spans 12 amino acids. Germline assignment: CDR1 SEHNR and CDR2 FQNEAQ (reference sequence). V lost 2 bases and J 7 bases, leaving 6 bases between the germline ends. The DNA of the CDR3 is TGTGCCAGCAGCTTAAATCACCAGCCCCAGCATTTT. This sequence encodes CASSLNHQPQHF.

The chain couples TRBV6-2 or TRBV6-3 to TRBJ1-1, with 9 bases fitting TRBD1. CDR1 is MNHEY and CDR2 is SVGEGT in the germline V gene. CDR3 size: 16 residues. Trimming at V came to 6 bases and at J to 13 bases, leaving 21 bases not matched to a gene. CDR3 DNA: TGTGCCAGCAGCGACCGGGACAGGGTTCCCGTCCCGAGGGATTTCTTT. Translating it yields CASSDRDRVPVPRDFF.

The CDR3 nucleotides read TGTGCCAGCAGTTTAAAGTTAGCGGGGCCTAGCGGGGAGACCCAGTACTTC. This sequence encodes CASSLKLAGPSGETQYF. The chain recombines TRBV12-3 or TRBV12-4 with TRBJ2-5; 8 nucleotides align to TRBD2. V trimming: 2 bases; J trimming: 5 bases; junction bases outside the gene matches: 13. The CDR3 loop spans 17 amino acids.

This clonotype was found a few times. The chain links TRBV28 to TRBJ1-1; perhaps TRBD1 as D (5 bases). V dropped 5 bases and J dropped 1 base, with 14 bases sitting between them. CDR1 and CDR2 (germline): MDHEN, SYDVKM. This CDR3 is built from 15 residues. The CDR3 protein is CASSETVNPNTEAFF. DNA for the CDR3: TGTGCCAGCAGTGAGACAGTAAATCCGAACACTGAAGCTTTCTTT.

Regarding this clonotype: At one boundary the junction diverges from the germline segment, which might be a read error. The V and J genes are TRBV6-2 or TRBV6-3 and TRBJ2-7; 12 nucleotides match TRBD2. The CDR3 is made up of 14 amino acids. CDR1 is MNHEY, CDR2 SVGEGT, per germline. The chain's CDR3 is CASRRTSGTYGQYF. The CDR3 DNA reads as TGTGCCAGCAGGAGGACTAGCGGGACCTACGGGCAGTACTTC.

The table lists this clonotype with many counts. This chain joins TRBV6-2 or TRBV6-3 and TRBJ1-1; no definite D call. CDR1 is MNHEY, CDR2 SVGEGT, per germline. The V gene lost 5 bases and the J gene lost 6 bases, with 16 bases spanning the gap. The CDR3 extends over 14 amino acids. The CDR3 region has the DNA TGTGCCAGCAGTACTTACGGCGCCGTCGCTGAAGCTTTCTTT. As protein: CASSTYGAVAEAFF.

This clonotype was detected only a few times. V usage is TRBV4-1 and J usage is TRBJ1-1; a possible D gene is TRBD1 (5 bases). The CDR3 spans 16 residues. The germline V and J ends were trimmed by 0 bases and 4 bases, with 15 bases remaining between them. The germline V gene encodes CDR1 MGHRA and CDR2 YSYEKL. Written as DNA, the CDR3 is TGCGCCAGCAGCCAAGAAGGGTATAGAAGGGGCACTGAAGCTTTCTTT. It encodes CASSQEGYRRGTEAFF.

This clonotype showed up just a few times. This chain connects TRBV4-3 to TRBJ2-3, with D perhaps TRBD2 (5 bases). CDR3 size: 13 residues. Trimming cost V 3 bases and J 6 bases, with 10 bases left between them. Germline lookup yields CDR1 LGHNA and CDR2 YSLEER. The CDR3: CASSQGSWDTQYF. CDR3 bases: TGCGCCAGCAGCCAGGGGAGTTGGGATACGCAGTATTTT.

V gene TRBV5-4 combines with J gene TRBJ2-3; no definite D call. V was trimmed by 1 base and J by 2 bases, leaving 11 bases between them. CDR3 length: 15 amino acids. The germline V gene has CDR1 SGHNT and CDR2 YYREEE (reference sequence). The CDR3, as DNA: TGTGCCAGCAGCTTGTCGGGTCCTCTCACAGATACGCAGTATTTT. Translating gives CASSLSGPLTDTQYF.

The chain links TRBV10-1 to TRBJ2-3, with a tentative D call TRBD1 (5 bases). Germline loops: CDR1 WNHNN, CDR2 SYGVQD (reference sequence). There are 13 residues in the CDR3. The germline V and J ends were trimmed by 4 bases and 4 bases, with 9 bases remaining between them. The CDR3 region has the DNA TGCGCCAGCAGTGTCAGGGTGTCAGATACGCAGTATTTT. This gives the protein CASSVRVSDTQYF.

Points on this clonotype: Because the CDR3 is missing its conserved closing phenylalanine or tryptophan, this is likely a read error. The gene calls are TRBV7-2 and TRBJ1-5, with D possibly being TRBD1 (5 bases). The length of the CDR3 is 12 residues. CDR1 and CDR2 (germline): SGHTA, FQGNSA. The CDR3 DNA sequence: TGTGCAAGCGCACGGGGGTTAGAGCCCCAGCATTCT. Residues: CASARGLEPQHS.

CDR3 protein: CASSTTGDGKSPLHF. For the CDR3, the DNA is TGTGCCAGCAGTACGACAGGGGATGGCAAATCACCCCTCCACTTT. The genes are TRBV6-5 and TRBJ1-6; the match to TRBD1 covers 8 bases. Germline V lookup: CDR1 MNHEY, CDR2 SVGAGI. The CDR3 length is 15 residues. V shed 5 bases and J 10 bases; nucleotides not matched to a gene: 10.

Comment on this clonotype: Sequence at one end of the junction differs from germline and may be a read error. DNA of the CDR3: TGTGCCCGCAGCGTCGACTATACAGATAACAATGAGCAGTTCTTC. Encoded protein: CARSVDYTDNNEQFF. V is TRBV7-2 and J is TRBJ2-1; D may be TRBD2 (5 bases). Germline V gene lookup returns CDR1 SGHTA and CDR2 FQGNSA. The CDR3 totals 15 residues.